This entry lists 14 T cell receptor beta chains sequenced from one sample in a study of cytomegalovirus exposure and HLA in healthy donors. PCR used 60 Vbeta primers and 13 Jbeta primers. Sequenced by immunoSEQ multiplex PCR; TCRdb stores in-frame clones only, minus some. The sample yields about 130,000 clones, approximately 80% seen once. Sequencing used PBMCs. The receptor set was obtained from a man aged 35-49 years in good health and CMV-seronegative.

This chain connects TRBV11-3 to TRBJ2-2; D is possibly TRBD1 (6 bases). CDR3 length: 16 residues. V lost 1 base and J lost 3, with 12 bases in between. From germline, CDR1 is SGHNT and CDR2 YENEEA. DNA of the CDR3: TGTGCCAGCAGCTTAGCTCCAGGGGCAGACACCGGGGAGCTGTTTTTT. This codes for CASSLAPGADTGELFF.

The count of this clone is one. The chain is built from TRBV15 and TRBJ2-1; 12 nucleotides agree with TRBD2. Germline loops: CDR1 LNHNV, CDR2 YYDKDF (reference sequence). Trimming took 10 bases from V and 9 from J; bases not matched to a gene: 22. The CDR3 has 18 residues. CDR3 amino acids: CAIQGASGGDSFLGEQFF. Written as DNA, the CDR3 is TGTGCCATTCAAGGCGCTAGCGGGGGGGATTCGTTTTTGGGTGAGCAGTTCTTC.

The chain carries TRBV5-1 and TRBJ1-2, with TRBD1 matching 9 bases. Germline-derived CDR1 and CDR2 are SGHRS and YFSETQ. The V gene end was trimmed by 2 bases and the J gene end by 7 bases; junction bases not matched to a gene: 3. CDR3 length equals 13 residues. CDR3 sequence reads: CASSLGTGTGYTF. In nucleotides, the CDR3 is TGCGCCAGCAGCTTAGGGACAGGGACTGGCTACACCTTC.

The rearrangement uses TRBV19 and TRBJ1-1; no definite D call. V was shortened by 5 bases and J by 1 base, with 8 bases between the two germline ends. The CDR3 is 13 residues long. The germline V gene encodes CDR1 LNHDA and CDR2 SQIVND (reference sequence). The CDR3 is CASSPSGNTEAFF. CDR3 bases: TGTGCCAGTAGTCCCTCAGGGAACACTGAAGCTTTCTTT. The full variable domain, its missing parts supplied by reference TRBV19 and TRBJ1-1, is DGGITQSPKYLFRKEGQNVTLSCEQNLNHDAMYWYRQDPGQGLRLIYYSQIVNDFQKGDIAEGYSVSREKKESFPLTVTSAQKNPTAFYLCASSPSGNTEAFFGQGTRLTVV.

The chain links TRBV29-1 to TRBJ2-2; 7 bases are shared with TRBD2. Germline-derived CDR1 and CDR2 are SQVTM and ANQGSEA. V lost 7 bases and J lost 0; bases outside the gene matches: 5. CDR3 length: 14 amino acids. The CDR3 DNA is TGCAGCGGGCGGGGGTTCGCGAACACCGGGGAGCTGTTTTTT. It specifies CSGRGFANTGELFF.

The sample holds a few counts of this clone. This rearrangement joins TRBV11-3 to TRBJ2-7; D is uncertain. The length of the CDR3 is 12 residues. The germline V gene encodes CDR1 SGHNT and CDR2 YENEEA. Trimming removed 4 bases from V and 6 bases from J, with 10 bases in between. The CDR3 region is CASSYRSSEQYF. CDR3 sequence (DNA): TGTGCCAGCAGCTACAGATCGTCCGAGCAGTACTTC. The full variable domain, in which reference TRBV11-3 and TRBJ2-7 provide the parts outside the CDR3, is EAGVVQSPRYKIIEKKQPVAFWCNPISGHNTLYWYLQNLGQGPELLIRYENEEAVDDSQLPKDRFSAERLKGVDSTLKIQPAELGDSAVYLCASSYRSSEQYFGPGTRLTVT.

This rearrangement joins TRBV7-9 to TRBJ1-6; D is perhaps TRBD1 (6 bases). The CDR3 spans 16 residues. Germline V lookup: CDR1 SEHNR, CDR2 FQNEAQ (reference sequence). The V and J ends lost 1 base and 5 bases respectively, with 12 bases between them. This CDR3 is CASSLEPTGHNSPLHF. In DNA form, the CDR3 reads TGTGCCAGCAGCTTAGAGCCGACAGGTCATAATTCACCCCTCCACTTT.

This chain connects TRBV7-3 to TRBJ2-5; tentatively, D is TRBD2 (6 bases). V was cut by 4 bases and J by 0 bases, with 9 bases left in between. Germline V gene lookup returns CDR1 SGHTA and CDR2 FQGTGA. CDR3 size: 14 residues. CDR3 bases: TGTGCCAGCAGCTCTGGGGGGAACCAAGAGACCCAGTACTTC. Amino acids: CASSSGGNQETQYF.

The chain employs TRBV10-3 and TRBJ2-7; TRBD2 is a possible D gene (6 bases). V was trimmed by 0 bases and J by 5 bases, leaving 26 bases between them. Germline assignment: CDR1 ENHRY and CDR2 SYGVKD. The CDR3 runs 19 residues. This CDR3 is CAISESTSGLSGGTDEQYF. The CDR3 DNA sequence: TGTGCCATCAGTGAGTCGACGTCCGGGCTAAGCGGAGGGACGGACGAGCAGTACTTC.

This chain connects TRBV7-9 to TRBJ2-7; perhaps TRBD1 as D (5 bases). The CDR3 length is 15 residues. Trimming stripped 1 base from V and 6 bases from J, with 16 bases between. CDR1 is SEHNR and CDR2 is FQNEAQ in the germline V gene (reference sequence). CDR3 region: CASSLGGASHLEQYF. The CDR3 bases are TGTGCCAGCAGCTTAGGGGGCGCATCCCATCTCGAGCAGTACTTC.

This chain connects TRBV19 to TRBJ1-4; D unclear. CDR1 and CDR2 from the germline V gene are LNHDA and SQIVND (reference sequence). With 7 bases removed from V and 0 bases from J, the gap between germline ends came to 6 bases. The CDR3 extends over 13 amino acids. DNA for the CDR3: TGTGCCAGTACAGGAACAACTAATGAAAAACTGTTTTTT. The encoded protein is CASTGTTNEKLFF.

The chain uses TRBV19 and TRBJ1-5, with 9 bases matching TRBD1. Germline CDR1 reads LNHDA; CDR2 reads SQIVND (reference sequence). J gave up 7 bases and V 6 bases, and 10 bases lay outside the gene matches. The CDR3 contains 15 residues. The CDR3 DNA is TGTGCCAGTAGGGACGGACAGGGGTTTGGGCAGCCCCAGCATTTT. Amino acid sequence: CASRDGQGFGQPQHF.

This chain connects TRBV29-1 to TRBJ1-4; 7 positions agree with TRBD1. J was trimmed by 8 bases and V by 1 base; bases with no gene match: 16. There are 17 residues in the CDR3. CDR1 and CDR2 from the germline V gene are SQVTM and ANQGSEA. The CDR3 spells CSVEAGDRGGIGEKLFF. In DNA, the CDR3 is TGCAGCGTTGAAGCCGGGGACAGAGGGGGAATAGGCGAAAAACTGTTTTTT. Complete variable domain (other parts from reference TRBV29-1 and TRBJ1-4): SAVISQKPSRDICQRGTSLTIQCQVDSQVTMMFWYRQQPGQSLTLIATANQGSEATYESGFVIDKFPISRPNLTFSTLTVSNMSPEDSSIYLCSVEAGDRGGIGEKLFFGSGTQLSVL.

The table lists this clone with a few counts. The chain recombines TRBV9 with TRBJ1-1; weak D call: TRBD1 (6 bases). Germline assignment: CDR1 SGDLS and CDR2 YYNGEE. Trimming removed 4 bases from V and 0 bases from J, with 13 bases in between. The CDR3 totals 15 residues. The CDR3 DNA is TGTGCCAGCAGCCCTCGGACAGATTTGAACACTGAAGCTTTCTTT. It translates to CASSPRTDLNTEAFF.